This T cell receptor beta chain was recorded in a study of PD-1 blockade in classical Hodgkin lymphoma (dated by TCRdb to 2020 to 2021). Concerning the study at large: Nivolumab dosing was 3 mg/kg intravenously every 2 weeks, continuing until either disease progression or unacceptable toxicity. The study used TCR beta sequencing and CyTOF to define a peripheral blood immune signature of response to PD-1 blockade in classical Hodgkin lymphoma. Results the study describes overall, beyond this receptor: Newly diagnosed patients were reported to have lower baseline TCR diversity than healthy donors, and relapsed/refractory patients were reported to have lower baseline TCR diversity still. Among trial patients, those achieving complete response had baseline diversity similar to that of newly diagnosed patients, while diversity was significantly lower in partial responders and progressors. Diversity was lower in patients who began nivolumab less than 1 year after ASCT, so these patients were left out of later analyses to avoid confounding by immune reconstitution. Only a single clinical trial cohort was studied, and what caused the repertoire differences, possibly disease activity or prior therapy, remained undefined. CD4+ but not CD8+ TCR diversity rose significantly by C4D1 (p=0.0027 vs p=0.16), most apparent in complete responders (p=0.02).

In regard to this clone: Which antigen it targets is not known. It has no much larger one-base neighbor in the sample; base qualities were not kept.

The meaning of the sample's time point label: cycle 1 day 1 (C1D1), immediately before nivolumab initiation. Relapse after autologous stem cell transplantation had occurred in all trial patients, and cohorts A, B and C were distinguished by prior brentuximab vedotin exposure. The trial cohort was composed of approximately 56 patients with relapsed/refractory classical Hodgkin lymphoma, for whom complete response, partial response or progressive disease was recorded as best overall response. Single-agent nivolumab was administered to trial patients in the multi-cohort phase II CheckMate 205 trial. An independent review committee assessed best overall response by applying the 2007 International Working Group response criteria. Trial PBMCs were obtained immediately prior to nivolumab initiation (C1D1) and on therapy at cycle 2 day 1 and cycle 4 day 1. Peripheral blood was collected in 8 mL Vacutainer Cell Preparation Tubes, from which PBMCs were isolated by centrifugation and then cryopreserved.

The junction carries 12 bases between V and J, which are trimmed by 6 bases and 2 bases respectively. Spanning cysteine to phenylalanine, the CDR3 consists of 14 amino acids. Only the CDR3 DNA stays, 42 bases, in frame from base 1. The germline V gene sets CDR1 to MNHEY and CDR2 to SVGAGI. The Qiagen DNeasy kit was used to extract genomic DNA from unsorted PBMCs and from the negatively selected CD4+ and CD8+ fractions. Using primers that anneal to V and J segments, immunoSEQ multiplex PCR amplified the TCR beta CDR3 regions. Amplification bias was minimized using a synthetic immune receptor repertoire, and residual bias was removed computationally after sequencing. In the source study's methods: Custom Python scripts were used to quantify repertoire diversity as the Shannon entropy index. Unsorted, CD4+ and CD8+ repertoires were analyzed separately, except in combined analyses where CD4+ and CD8+ sequences were merged in silico. A clone was considered expanded if an increase in frequency of at least 2-fold after treatment relative to C1D1 was found, and a pseudocount of 0.5 was applied to clones undetected at baseline. Clones with 0 or 1 copy at C1D1 were classified as singleton clones, and clones with 2 or more copies were classified as non-singleton clones. Clones expanded in unsorted samples were assigned a CD4+, CD8+ or unknown annotation through matching of protein sequences in sorted samples from the same patient. Wilcoxon tests were applied to paired samples to test diversity changes from C1D1 to C4D1. Not all clones reach the TCRdb copy of this immuneACCESS table, which keeps in-frame sequences only. Checked studies attribute under half of the gap to unresolved V genes and leave the rest unexplained. V and J calls and clone size come straight from that table; D and trimming were deduced from the DNA. For this sample the table gives about 59,000 clones, of which over 85% were detected only once. The top ten constitute around 9.7% of the sample.

The source of this sequence is a human donor with classical Hodgkin lymphoma. This chain joins TRBV6-5 to TRBJ2-3, with the identity of the D gene unclear. The sequencing here drew on peripheral blood mononuclear cells (PBMCs), taken at baseline. The CDR3 corresponds to CASRDLILTDTQYF. The nucleotides read TGTGCCAGCAGGGACCTCATCCTCACAGATACGCAGTATTTT.